This record covers a single T cell receptor beta chain. The antigen remains undetermined. From blood CD8+ and CD4+ T cells, the TCR beta chain was sequenced. TEMRA cells were FACS-enriched and CD8+ and CD4+ T cells negatively isolated. The record originates from a study of CD8 T cells in Susac syndrome. About the study: Each patient with Susac syndrome, at the time of blood draw, was therapy-naive, on corticosteroids, or on intravenous immunoglobulin alone.

Study results and caveats: Expansion of clones was not seen in the CD4+ T cell repertoires of Susac syndrome.

CDR3 size: 17 residues. The V gene end was trimmed by 5 bases and the J gene end by 0 bases; junction bases not matched to a gene: 9. Random hexamers served to reverse transcribe about 0.45 to 1 ug RNA. TCRdb re-derived calls from the immunoSEQ multiplex PCR reads in MiXCR, one entry per CDR3 protein. The table shows 210,000 or so distinct CDR3 sequences, with about 94% occurring only once. The chain couples TRBV12-3 or TRBV12-4 to TRBJ2-1; 8 bases agree with TRBD2. Sequences were obtained from CD4+ T cells from PBMCs. This clonotype was sampled from a human donor with Susac syndrome. Here the CDR3 reads CASSLGTRWGSYNEQFF. The CDR3 DNA reads TGTGCCAGCAGTCTTGGGACTAGATGGGGCTCCTACAATGAGCAGTTCTTC.